The sample holds a few counts of the clone carrying this T cell receptor beta chain. The V gene's germline CDR1 is SGHTA and CDR2 FQGNSA. The CDR3 runs to 13 residues. J gave up 1 base and V 8 bases, and 4 bases lay outside the gene matches. Original processing methods: Nucleated cell counts were estimated from reference gene primer amplification. Sequencing was performed with immunoSEQ multiplex PCR; in TCRdb, only in-frame clones are kept and a portion is missing. From that table come the V and J calls and clone size; the DNA was used to work out D and trimming. The table lists around 100,000 clones, around 90% of them singletons. The data are from a study of blood T cell repertoires in COVID-19. Study at large: COVID-19 samples, acute and convalescent, were from the United States, Italy and Spain. PBMCs, B-cell-depleted T cells, or T cells provided the cDNA or gDNA that made up the material.

Seattle-derived patients entered the study during active infection and were followed longitudinally. The chain couples TRBV7-2 to TRBJ2-5; 7 positions match TRBD1. The sequenced sample was peripheral blood. The clonotype originates from a man between 60 and 75 years old with COVID-19, enrolled during active disease. Written as DNA, the CDR3 is TGTGCCAGCGTACAGGGGACCCAAGAGACCCAGTACTTC. It codes for CASVQGTQETQYF.